This T cell receptor beta chain originates from a study of T cell repertoires in cytomegalovirus infection. A single record per CDR3 protein comes from TCRdb applying MiXCR to the reads. The sample lists some 160,000 distinct CDR3 sequences; roughly 17% were seen once. The ends were cut back, 6 bases at V and 6 bases at J, with 15 bases in the middle. CDR3 length equals 14 residues. Study-level points and caveats: Of the TCR beta families, the public ones yielded a cumulative frequency that identified carriers of CMV plus the relevant HLA.

This clonotype was detected only a few times. The antigen is not known. The chain links TRBV12-3 or TRBV12-4 to TRBJ1-5; weak D call: TRBD1 (6 bases). The TCR sequence derives from a human donor in good health (CMV status not recorded). Some clones in this sample may be carry-over from other donors' samples. The sequenced sample consisted of CD8+ T cells from PBMCs. The CDR3 nucleotides are TGTGCCAGCAGCTCCACAGGGTTGGGTCAGCCCCAGCATTTT. It is translated as CASSSTGLGQPQHF.